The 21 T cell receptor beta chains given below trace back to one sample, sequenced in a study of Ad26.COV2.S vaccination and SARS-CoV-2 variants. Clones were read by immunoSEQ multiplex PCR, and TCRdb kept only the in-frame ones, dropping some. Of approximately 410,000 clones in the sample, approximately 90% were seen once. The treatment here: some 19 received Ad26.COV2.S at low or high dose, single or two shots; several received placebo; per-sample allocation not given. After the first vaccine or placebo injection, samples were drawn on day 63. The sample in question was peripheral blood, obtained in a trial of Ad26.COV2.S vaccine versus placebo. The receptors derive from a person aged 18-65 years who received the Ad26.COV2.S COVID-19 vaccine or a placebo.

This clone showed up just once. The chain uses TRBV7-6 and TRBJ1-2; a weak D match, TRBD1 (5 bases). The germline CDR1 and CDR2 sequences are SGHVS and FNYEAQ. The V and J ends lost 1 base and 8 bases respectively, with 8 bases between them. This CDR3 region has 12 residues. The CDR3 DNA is TGTGCCAGCAGCTTAGGTCGGGGGGGCTACACCTTC. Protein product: CASSLGRGGYTF.

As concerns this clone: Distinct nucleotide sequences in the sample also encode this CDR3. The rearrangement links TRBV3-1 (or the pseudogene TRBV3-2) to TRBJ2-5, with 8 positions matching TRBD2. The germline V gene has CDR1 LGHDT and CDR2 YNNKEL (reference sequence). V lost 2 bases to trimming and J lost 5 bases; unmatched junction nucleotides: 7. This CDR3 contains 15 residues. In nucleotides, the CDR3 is TGTGCCAGCAGCCAACTACGGGGGGGAGGGGAGACCCAGTACTTC. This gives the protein CASSQLRGGGETQYF.

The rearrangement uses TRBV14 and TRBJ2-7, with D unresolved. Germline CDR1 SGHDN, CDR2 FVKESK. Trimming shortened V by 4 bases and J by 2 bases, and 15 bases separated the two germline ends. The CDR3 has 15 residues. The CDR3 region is CASSLRPSGTYEQYF. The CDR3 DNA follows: TGTGCCAGCAGCCTTCGGCCTTCGGGTACCTACGAGCAGTACTTC.

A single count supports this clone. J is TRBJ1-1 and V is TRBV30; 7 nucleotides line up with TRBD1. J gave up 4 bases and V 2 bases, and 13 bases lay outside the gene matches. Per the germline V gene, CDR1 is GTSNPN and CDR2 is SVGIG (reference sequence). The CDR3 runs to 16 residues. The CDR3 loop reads CAWSWGDRSQPTEAFF. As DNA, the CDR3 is TGTGCCTGGAGTTGGGGGGACAGATCGCAACCCACTGAAGCTTTCTTT.

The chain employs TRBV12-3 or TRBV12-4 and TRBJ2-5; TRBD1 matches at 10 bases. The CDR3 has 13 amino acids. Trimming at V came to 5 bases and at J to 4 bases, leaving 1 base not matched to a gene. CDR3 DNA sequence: TGTGCCAGCAGTGGACAGGGGGGAGAGACCCAGTACTTC. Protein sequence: CASSGQGGETQYF.

This chain's CDR3 is CASSQEYGVTYEQYF. CDR3 bases: TGCGCCAGCAGCCAAGAATACGGTGTCACCTACGAGCAGTACTTC. V gene TRBV4-3 combines with J gene TRBJ2-7; D remains ambiguous. Germline V gene sequence: CDR1 LGHNA, CDR2 YSLEER. This CDR3 contains 15 residues. The germline V and J ends were trimmed by 0 bases and 2 bases, with 11 bases remaining between them.

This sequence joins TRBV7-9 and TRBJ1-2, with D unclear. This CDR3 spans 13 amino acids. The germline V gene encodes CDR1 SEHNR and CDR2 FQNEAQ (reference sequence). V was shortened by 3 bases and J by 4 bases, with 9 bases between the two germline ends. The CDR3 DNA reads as TGTGCCAGCAGCTTCGCTGGGCCCTATGGCTACACCTTC. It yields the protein CASSFAGPYGYTF.

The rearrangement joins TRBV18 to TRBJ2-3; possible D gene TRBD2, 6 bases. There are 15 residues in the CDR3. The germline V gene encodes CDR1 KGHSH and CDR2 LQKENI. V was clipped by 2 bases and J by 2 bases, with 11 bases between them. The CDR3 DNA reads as TGTGCCAGCTCACCAGTCGGCGGGGCCACAGATACGCAGTATTTT. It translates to CASSPVGGATDTQYF. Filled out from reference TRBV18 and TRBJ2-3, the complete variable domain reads NAGVMQNPRHLVRRRGQEARLRCSPMKGHSHVYWYRQLPEEGLKFMVYLQKENIIDESGMPKERFSAEFPKEGPSILRIQQVVRGDSAAYFCASSPVGGATDTQYFGPGTRLTVL.

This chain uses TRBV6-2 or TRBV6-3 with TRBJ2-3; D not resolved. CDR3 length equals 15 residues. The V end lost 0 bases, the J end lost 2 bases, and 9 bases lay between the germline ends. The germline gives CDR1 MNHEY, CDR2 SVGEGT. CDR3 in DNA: TGTGCCAGCAGTTACTCGATTCAATACACAGATACGCAGTATTTT. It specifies CASSYSIQYTDTQYF.

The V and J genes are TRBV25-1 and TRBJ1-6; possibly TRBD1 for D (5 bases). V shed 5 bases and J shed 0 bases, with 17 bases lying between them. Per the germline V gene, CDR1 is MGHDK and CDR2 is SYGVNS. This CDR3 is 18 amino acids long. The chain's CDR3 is CASSHGRGESSYNSPLHF. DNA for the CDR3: TGTGCCAGCAGTCATGGTCGAGGGGAAAGCTCCTATAATTCACCCCTCCACTTT.

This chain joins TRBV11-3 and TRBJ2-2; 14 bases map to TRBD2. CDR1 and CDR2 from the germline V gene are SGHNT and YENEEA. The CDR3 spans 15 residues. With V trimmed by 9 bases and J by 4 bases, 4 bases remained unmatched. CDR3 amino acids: CASRLAGGSTGELFF. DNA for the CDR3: TGTGCCAGTAGACTAGCGGGGGGGTCCACCGGGGAGCTGTTTTTT. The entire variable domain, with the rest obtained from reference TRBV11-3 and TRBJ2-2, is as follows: EAGVVQSPRYKIIEKKQPVAFWCNPISGHNTLYWYLQNLGQGPELLIRYENEEAVDDSQLPKDRFSAERLKGVDSTLKIQPAELGDSAVYLCASRLAGGSTGELFFGEGSRLTVL.

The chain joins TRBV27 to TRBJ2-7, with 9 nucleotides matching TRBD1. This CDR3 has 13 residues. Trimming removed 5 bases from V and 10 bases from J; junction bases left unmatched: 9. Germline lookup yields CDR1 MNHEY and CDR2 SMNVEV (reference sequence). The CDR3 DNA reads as TGTGCCAGCAGTGCACGAGGGACAGGGCCTCAGTACTTC. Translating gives CASSARGTGPQYF.

The CDR3 sequence is CASSLLAGGPNEQFF. CDR3 DNA sequence: TGTGCCAGCAGCCTACTAGCGGGGGGGCCGAATGAGCAGTTCTTC. This chain links TRBV6-5 with TRBJ2-1; 13 bases map to TRBD2. The V and J ends lost 6 bases and 7 bases, in that order; junction bases with no gene match: 6. Germline loops: CDR1 MNHEY, CDR2 SVGAGI. The length of the CDR3 is 15 residues.

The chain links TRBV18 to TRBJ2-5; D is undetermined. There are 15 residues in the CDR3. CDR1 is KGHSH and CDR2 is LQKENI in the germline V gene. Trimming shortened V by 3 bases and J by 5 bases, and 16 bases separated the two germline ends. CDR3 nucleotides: TGTGCCAGCTCACCGTACCCGACCGATAGGGAGACCCAGTACTTC. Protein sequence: CASSPYPTDRETQYF. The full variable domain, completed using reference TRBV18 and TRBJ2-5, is NAGVMQNPRHLVRRRGQEARLRCSPMKGHSHVYWYRQLPEEGLKFMVYLQKENIIDESGMPKERFSAEFPKEGPSILRIQQVVRGDSAAYFCASSPYPTDRETQYFGPGTRLLVL.

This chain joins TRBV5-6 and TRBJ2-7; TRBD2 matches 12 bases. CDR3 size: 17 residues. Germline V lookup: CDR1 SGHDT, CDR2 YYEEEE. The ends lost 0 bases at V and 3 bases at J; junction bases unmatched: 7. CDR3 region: CASSLVVRLAGVYEQYF. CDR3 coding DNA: TGTGCCAGCAGCTTGGTGGTCCGACTAGCGGGGGTCTACGAGCAGTACTTC. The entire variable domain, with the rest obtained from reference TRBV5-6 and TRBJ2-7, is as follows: DAGVTQSPTHLIKTRGQQVTLRCSPKSGHDTVSWYQQALGQGPQFIFQYYEEEERQRGNFPDRFSGHQFPNYSSELNVNALLLGDSALYLCASSLVVRLAGVYEQYFGPGTRLTVT.

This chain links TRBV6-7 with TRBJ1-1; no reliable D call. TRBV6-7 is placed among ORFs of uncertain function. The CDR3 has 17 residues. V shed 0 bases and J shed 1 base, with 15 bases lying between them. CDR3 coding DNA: TGTGCCAGCAGTTACTCTAAGCTTGGCATCCGGAACACTGAAGCTTTCTTT. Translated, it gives CASSYSKLGIRNTEAFF.

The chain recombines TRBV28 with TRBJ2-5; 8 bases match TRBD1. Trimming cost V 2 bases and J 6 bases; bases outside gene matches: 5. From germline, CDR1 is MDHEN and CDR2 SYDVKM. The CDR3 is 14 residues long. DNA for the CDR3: TGTGCCAGCAGTTTACAGTGGACAGGGCAGACCCAGTACTTC. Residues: CASSLQWTGQTQYF.

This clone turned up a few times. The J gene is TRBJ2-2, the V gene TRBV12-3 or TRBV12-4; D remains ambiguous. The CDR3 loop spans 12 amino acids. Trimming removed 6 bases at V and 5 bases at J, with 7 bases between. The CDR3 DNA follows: TGTGCCAGCAGGCGTAATACCGGGGAGCTGTTTTTT. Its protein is CASRRNTGELFF.

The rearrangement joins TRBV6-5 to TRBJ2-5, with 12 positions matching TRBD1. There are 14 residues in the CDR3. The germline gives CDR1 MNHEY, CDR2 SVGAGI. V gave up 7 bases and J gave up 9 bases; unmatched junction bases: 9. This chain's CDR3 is CASTPPGQGAAQYF. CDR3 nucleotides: TGTGCCAGCACCCCGCCGGGACAGGGGGCCGCCCAGTACTTC.

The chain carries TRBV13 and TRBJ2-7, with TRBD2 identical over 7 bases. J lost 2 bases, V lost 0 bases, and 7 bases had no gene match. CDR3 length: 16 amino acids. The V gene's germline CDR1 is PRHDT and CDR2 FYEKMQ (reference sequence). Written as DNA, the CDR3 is TGTGCCAGCAGCTTAGGTAATATCCGGGGGGCCTACGAGCAGTACTTC. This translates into CASSLGNIRGAYEQYF. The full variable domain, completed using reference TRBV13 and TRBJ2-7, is AAGVIQSPRHLIKEKRETATLKCYPIPRHDTVYWYQQGPGQDPQFLISFYEKMQSDKGSIPDRFSAQQFSDYHSELNMSSLELGDSALYFCASSLGNIRGAYEQYFGPGTRLTVT.

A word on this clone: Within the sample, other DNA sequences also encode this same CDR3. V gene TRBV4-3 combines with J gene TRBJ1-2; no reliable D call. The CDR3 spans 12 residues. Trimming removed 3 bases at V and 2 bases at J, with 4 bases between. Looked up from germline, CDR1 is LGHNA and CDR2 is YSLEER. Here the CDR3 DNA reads TGCGCCAGCAGCCAGGGAAACTATGGCTACACCTTC. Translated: CASSQGNYGYTF.